This TCR beta chain was profiled in a study of T cell repertoires in cytomegalovirus infection. Study context: Evidence of both CMV infection and a matching HLA type came from public TCR beta signatures. Findings and caveats of the study: Frequencies of public TCR beta families were cumulated, and this identified carriers of CMV plus the relevant HLA.

The germline gives CDR1 SGHTA, CDR2 FQGNSA. V gave up 1 base and J gave up 6 bases; unmatched junction bases: 4. This CDR3 has 15 amino acids. Many counts were recorded for this clonotype. Its antigen is not known. MiXCR was run by TCRdb on the reads, yielding one entry per CDR3 protein. This sample carries 640,000 or so distinct CDR3 sequences, 30% to 35% of them seen once, and the ten largest clones take 15% to 20%. The specimen was cultured PBMCs, collected from culture after CMV antigen stimulation. The clonotype originates from a human donor in good health (CMV status not recorded). Some clones in this sample may be carry-over from other donors' samples. The chain joins TRBV7-2 to TRBJ2-1, with 9 bases aligning to TRBD2. The DNA for the CDR3 is TGTGCCAGCAGCTTAGGGAGCGGGAGGTCCAATGAGCAGTTCTTC. This translates into CASSLGSGRSNEQFF.